This T cell receptor (beta chain) appears in the sequencing data of a study of cytomegalovirus exposure and HLA in healthy donors (dated by TCRdb to about 2017). Notes on the research overall: An earlier analysis of approximately 640 of the donors reported more than 250 Gb of sequence data and 120 million or so unique TCR beta sequences from some 180 million T cells. HLA typing included class I and class II loci at four-digit resolution. Four or five DR-DQ haplotypes were handled as single units for association and clustering because linkage in the cohort was strong. On average, over 200,000 unique TCR beta nucleotide sequences were sequenced per donor among fewer than 500 genotyped donors of the cohort, with 15% to 20% of those sequences being non-productive. The study used immunosequencing to profile the T cell repertoires of 600 to 850 subjects and linked those repertoires to cytomegalovirus serostatus. Typing coverage differed by locus: A, B, C, DRB1 and DQB1 were typed in roughly 629-630 donors, DQA1 in around 500, DPA1 in around 580, and DPB1 in 450 to 480. Donor age, sex, ethnicity and CMV serostatus were compiled alongside the repertoire data. About 280 gigabases of sequencing data and around 90 million unique TCR sequences made up an early release that covered 500 to 700 HLA-typed donors. The study aimed to test whether signatures of past pathogen exposure could be identified by cataloging public T cell receptors. Rather than drawing on any new phenotypic data, the later analysis identified candidate immune exposures from TCR beta sequences and the way those sequences occurred across donors. All discovery cohort repertoires had been generated on a single sequencing platform. A later analysis re-examined previously published TCR beta repertoires from 600 to 700 donors and added high-resolution HLA genotyping to investigate patterns of TCR occurrence. Besides the first cohort of roughly 640 subjects, a separate validation cohort made up of roughly 130 different subjects was used. Among the roughly 430 genotyped donors, more than 70% belonged to the genetic ancestry cluster associated with self-reported Caucasian donors. To decide whether each TCR beta V gene segment behaved as functional or pseudogenic, an earlier analysis of approximately 620 of the donors relied on high-throughput TCR beta sequencing. A later genetic analysis used genome-wide SNP genotypes for about 60% of the roughly 700 donors, treating that subset as a discovery cohort. To predict cytomegalovirus infection status, the study brought together high-throughput TCR immunosequencing, statistical association of individual TCRs with disease status, and machine learning.

As to this clone: The antigen it recognizes is unknown. No per-base quality is available; no much larger clone lies one base away.

Libraries were built with the immunoSEQ multiplex PCR assay. A mixture of 60 forward primers for TCR Vbeta segments and 13 reverse primers for TCR Jbeta segments was used in the multiplex PCR. A multiplex PCR assay on genomic DNA amplified the CDR3 region of rearranged TCR beta genes. On the Illumina HiSeq System, the amplified TCR beta libraries were sequenced as 87-base-pair reads. On the authors' methods: In a later analysis, 70 million to 95 million unique TCR beta chains were counted across the roughly 670 repertoires, and roughly 10 million of these chains were shared by at least two donors. Raw reads were error-corrected and collapsed into unique sequences by a nearest-neighbor algorithm in which closely related sequences were merged to remove PCR and sequencing errors. To assign V, D and J gene segments, CDR3 sequences were aligned to IMGT reference sequences. For a sequence to be retained, at least a six-nucleotide match to both a V gene segment and a J gene segment was required. A rearrangement counted as productive if the CDR3 had no stop codons and remained in frame with V and J, and every other rearrangement counted as non-productive. CDR3 was defined according to IMGT convention as the region running from the second conserved V-encoded cysteine to the conserved J-encoded phenylalanine. The earlier analysis of about 560 of the donors excluded any sequence lacking an unambiguous match to a single V gene segment. In an earlier analysis of approximately 590 of the donors, a V segment was called functional when productive rearrangements were above 56.7%, and segregating when the standard deviation between donors exceeded 5%. A statistical classification framework was built for diagnosing cytomegalovirus status from the catalog of TCR beta chain sequences. V and J gene assignment, in a later analysis, came from comparing TCR nucleotide sequences with IMGT/GENE-DB human TR gene sequences. The TCRdist pipeline was used in a later analysis to assign CDR3 sequences and most-parsimonious VDJ recombination scenarios. In a later analysis, each TCR beta chain was defined by its CDR3 amino acid sequence together with its V-gene family, and reads without a unique V-gene family were excluded. In a later analysis, a few hundred highly shared, low-generation-probability nucleotide sequences were removed to address suspected cross-contamination and a sequencing artifact. A later analysis calculated a clonal expansion index for each public chain from normalized within-repertoire ranks of inferred template counts. Generation probabilities in a later analysis came from a VDJ recombination model fitted to out-of-frame rearrangements, and those results were checked against IGoR. In a later analysis, hypergeometric tests were used to score TCR-TCR, TCR-HLA and TCR-CMV co-occurrence, with a repertoire-size bias correction applied to TCR pairs. A later analysis estimated false discovery rates by permuting HLA or CMV assignments 20 times. In a later analysis, co-occurring TCRs were grouped with DBSCAN, and TCRdist sequence similarity was added when clustering was performed within HLA-allele-positive subsets. Repertoires with fewer than 30,000 or more than 120,000 public chains, plus five repertoires with anomalous nucleotide sharing, were excluded from co-occurrence clustering. TCRdb holds this immuneACCESS table with in-frame rearrangements only. Some clones are missing; in checked studies, unresolved V genes explain under half, and the rest has no known cause. V and J calls plus clone size are reproduced from that table; the DNA served to infer D and trimming. The sample has approximately 140,000 clones on record, about 76% of them singletons. The top ten hold about 3.5% of the sample.

Overall results and qualifications from the work: A later analysis found that TCR association rates varied across HLA loci, with DRB1 alleles showing the most associated TCRs and HLA-C alleles the fewest. In a later analysis, over 15,000 TCR beta sequences were associated with specific HLA alleles at a false discovery rate of 0.05. The only immune exposure information available for the cohort was CMV serostatus. Sequencing depth was assumed to be roughly uniform across donors in the presence/absence analyses, though that assumption may not hold. A further reported finding was that TCR beta sequences accurately predicted the HLA-A and HLA-B alleles for most subjects in the first cohort. Correlated functional status among segregating V segments might be attributable to linkage disequilibrium, but an unknown experimental factor could not be ruled out. The 87-base-pair reads could not distinguish some IMGT-functional V segments, including TRBV6-2 and TRBV6-3, so those segments were excluded. A later analysis found that most CMV-associated TCR beta chains appeared HLA-restricted, with HLA associations seemingly driven largely by CMV exposure. In the study, 150 to 200 TCR beta chains were listed as associated with cytomegalovirus. About 15 rarely observed V segments, including chromosome 9 orphons, were excluded from the earlier analysis of several hundred of the donors because counts were too low. A later genetic analysis associated a missense DCLRE1C variant with V-gene and J-gene trimming of TCR beta chains, and an independent cohort replicated the association. It was suggested by the authors that the approach could potentially be generalized to other disease states and immunological phenotypes. Only TCR beta chains were sequenced in this cohort, and the absence of alpha or paired-chain data limited detectable features. The sequencing pipeline was judged likely to have produced a cluster of highly shared sequence variants as a technical artifact. Assigning TCR associations to individual alleles was difficult when HLA alleles, especially DR and DQ, strongly co-occurred. A few of the identified cytomegalovirus-associated TCR beta chains were confirmed in vitro to be specific for cytomegalovirus antigens. Because HLA typing was unavailable for some donors at each locus, only the typed subset was used in association tests. A later analysis reported that several top co-occurrence clusters appeared linked to parvovirus B19, influenza, CMV and Epstein-Barr virus. An earlier analysis of around 500 of the donors showed that most TCR beta V segments appeared in productive rearrangements either about 90% or about 30% of the time, which broadly matched IMGT annotations. Compared with equally common non-associated chains, HLA-associated TCR beta chains in a later analysis were more clonally expanded and had lower generation probabilities. While some public TCRs were present in many individuals, most TCR sequences turned up only very rarely across donors. According to a later genetic analysis, donors in an Asian-associated ancestry cluster had fewer N-insertions in productive TCRs than the roughly 700-donor mean. Cytomegalovirus status was reported to be diagnosed by the classifier with high specificity and sensitivity in both the original and validation cohorts.

In total, approximately 690 healthy bone marrow donors made up the cohort. All cohort members were sampled while nominally healthy, although unrecorded immune exposures were likely present. CMV serostatus was recorded as positive for 289 and negative for 352 of the 666 cohort members, whereas no CMV serostatus was recorded for the donor in question. A peripheral blood sample was provided by each donor, and peripheral blood mononuclear cells were used for TCR beta sequencing. Genomic DNA was extracted from the blood cell samples with the Qiagen DNeasy Blood Extraction Kit. The germline ends are 11 bases apart after V is trimmed by 2 bases and J by 4 bases. CDR1 and CDR2 (SGHDN, FVKESK) derive from the germline V gene. The CDR3 holds 14 amino acids from the cysteine to the phenylalanine. Solely the CDR3 DNA is kept, with 42 bases framed from the first base.

The source of this sequence is a human donor in good health. The specimen sequenced was PBMCs. This chain is built from TRBV14 and TRBJ1-2; possibly the D gene is TRBD1, per 5 matching bases. The DNA reads TGTGCCAGCAGCCAATTTCAGGGCCCCTATGGCTACACCTTC. It codes for CASSQFQGPYGYTF. The reference TRBV14 and TRBJ1-2 proteins fill in what lies around the CDR3, so the full variable domain reads EAGVTQFPSHSVIEKGQTVTLRCDPISGHDNLYWYRRVMGKEIKFLLHFVKESKQDESGMPNNRFLAERTGGTYSTLKVQPAELEDSGVYFCASSQFQGPYGYTFGSGTRLTVV.